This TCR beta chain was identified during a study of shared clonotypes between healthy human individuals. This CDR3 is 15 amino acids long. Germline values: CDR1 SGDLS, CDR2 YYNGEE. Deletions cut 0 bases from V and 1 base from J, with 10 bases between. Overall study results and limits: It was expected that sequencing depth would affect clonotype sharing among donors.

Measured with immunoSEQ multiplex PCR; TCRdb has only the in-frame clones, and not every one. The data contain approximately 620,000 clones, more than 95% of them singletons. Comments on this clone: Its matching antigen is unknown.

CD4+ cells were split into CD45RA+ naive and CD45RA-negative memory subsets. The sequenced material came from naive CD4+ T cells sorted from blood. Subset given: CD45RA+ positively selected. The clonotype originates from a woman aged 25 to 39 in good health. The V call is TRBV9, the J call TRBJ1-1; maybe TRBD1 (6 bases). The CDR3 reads CASSVEGVGNTEAFF. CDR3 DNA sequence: TGTGCCAGCAGCGTAGAGGGGGTGGGGAACACTGAAGCTTTCTTT. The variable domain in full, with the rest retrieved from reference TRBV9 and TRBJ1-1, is DSGVTQTPKHLITATGQRVTLRCSPRSGDLSVYWYQQSLDQGLQFLIQYYNGEERAKGNILERFSAQQFPDLHSELNLSSLELGDSALYFCASSVEGVGNTEAFFGQGTRLTVV.